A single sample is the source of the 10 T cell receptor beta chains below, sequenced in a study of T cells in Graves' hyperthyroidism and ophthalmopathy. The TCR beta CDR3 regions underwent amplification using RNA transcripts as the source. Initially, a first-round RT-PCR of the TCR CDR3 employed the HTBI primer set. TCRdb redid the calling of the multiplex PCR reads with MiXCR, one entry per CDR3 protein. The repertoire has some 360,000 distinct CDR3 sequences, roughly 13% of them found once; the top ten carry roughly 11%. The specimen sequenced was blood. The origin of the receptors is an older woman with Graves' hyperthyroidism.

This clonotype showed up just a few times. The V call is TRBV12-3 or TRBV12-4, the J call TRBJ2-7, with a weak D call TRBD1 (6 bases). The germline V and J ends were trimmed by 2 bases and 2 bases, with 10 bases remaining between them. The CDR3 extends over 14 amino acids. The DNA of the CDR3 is TGTGCCAGCAGTTTATGGGACACCGCCTACGAGCAGTACTTC. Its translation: CASSLWDTAYEQYF.

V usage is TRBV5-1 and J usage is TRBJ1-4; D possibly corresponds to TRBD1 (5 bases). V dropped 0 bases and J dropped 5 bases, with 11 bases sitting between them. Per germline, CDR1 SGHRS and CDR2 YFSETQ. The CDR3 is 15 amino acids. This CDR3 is CASSLAGTANEKLFF. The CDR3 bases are TGCGCCAGCAGCTTGGCGGGGACCGCGAATGAAAAACTGTTTTTT.

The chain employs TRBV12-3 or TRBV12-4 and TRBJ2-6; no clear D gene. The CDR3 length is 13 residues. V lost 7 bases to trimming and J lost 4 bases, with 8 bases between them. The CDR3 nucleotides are TGTGCCAGCACGCTCTCCGGGGCCAACGTCCTGACTTTC. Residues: CASTLSGANVLTF.

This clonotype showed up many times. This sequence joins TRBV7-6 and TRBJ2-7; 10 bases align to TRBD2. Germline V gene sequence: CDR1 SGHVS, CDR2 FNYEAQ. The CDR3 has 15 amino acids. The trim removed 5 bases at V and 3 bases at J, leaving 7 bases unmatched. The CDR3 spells CASSPGLAVDYEQYF. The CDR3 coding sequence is TGTGCCAGCAGCCCTGGACTAGCGGTGGACTACGAGCAGTACTTC.

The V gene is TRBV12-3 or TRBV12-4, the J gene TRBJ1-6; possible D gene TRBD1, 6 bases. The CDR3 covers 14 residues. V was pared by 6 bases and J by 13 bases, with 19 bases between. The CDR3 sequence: CASSLRDTSGPLHF. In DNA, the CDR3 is TGTGCCAGCAGCCTCCGGGACACTAGTGGGCCCCTCCACTTT.

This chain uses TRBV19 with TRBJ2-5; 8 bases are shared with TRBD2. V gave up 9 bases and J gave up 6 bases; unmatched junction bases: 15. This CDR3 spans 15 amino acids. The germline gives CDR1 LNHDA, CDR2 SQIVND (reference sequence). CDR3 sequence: CASAYSGIGLQTQYF. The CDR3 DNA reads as TGTGCCAGCGCTTATAGCGGGATTGGATTGCAGACCCAGTACTTC.

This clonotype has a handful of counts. CDR3 in DNA: TGCAGCGTTGAGGGCACCTCCTACGAGCAGTACTTC. It translates to CSVEGTSYEQYF. The chain employs TRBV29-1 and TRBJ2-7, with D hard to call. Per germline, CDR1 SQVTM and CDR2 ANQGSEA. V was pared by 3 bases and J by 0 bases, with 6 bases between. The length of the CDR3 is 12 residues.

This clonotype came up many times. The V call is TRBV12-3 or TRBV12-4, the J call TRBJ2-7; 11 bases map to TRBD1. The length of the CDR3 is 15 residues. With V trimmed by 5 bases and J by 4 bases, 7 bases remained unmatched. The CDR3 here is CASSHRGQGAYEQYF. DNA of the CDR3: TGTGCCAGCAGTCACAGAGGACAGGGGGCATACGAGCAGTACTTC.

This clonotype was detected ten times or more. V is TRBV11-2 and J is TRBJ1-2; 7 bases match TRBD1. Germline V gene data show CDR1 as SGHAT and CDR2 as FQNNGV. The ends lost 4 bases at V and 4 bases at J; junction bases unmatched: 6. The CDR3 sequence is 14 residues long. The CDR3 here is CASSYLQGSYGYTF. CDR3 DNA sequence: TGTGCCAGCAGCTACTTACAGGGGAGCTATGGCTACACCTTC.

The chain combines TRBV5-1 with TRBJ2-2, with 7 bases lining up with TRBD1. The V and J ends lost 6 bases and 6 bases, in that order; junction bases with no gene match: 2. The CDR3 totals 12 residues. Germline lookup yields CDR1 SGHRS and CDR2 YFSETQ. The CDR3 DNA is TGCGCCAGCATCGACAGGGCCGGGGAGCTGTTTTTT. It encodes CASIDRAGELFF. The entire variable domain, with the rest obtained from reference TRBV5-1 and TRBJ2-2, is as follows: KAGVTQTPRYLIKTRGQQVTLSCSPISGHRSVSWYQQTPGQGLQFLFEYFSETQRNKGNFPGRFSGRQFSNSRSEMNVSTLELGDSALYLCASIDRAGELFFGEGSRLTVL.